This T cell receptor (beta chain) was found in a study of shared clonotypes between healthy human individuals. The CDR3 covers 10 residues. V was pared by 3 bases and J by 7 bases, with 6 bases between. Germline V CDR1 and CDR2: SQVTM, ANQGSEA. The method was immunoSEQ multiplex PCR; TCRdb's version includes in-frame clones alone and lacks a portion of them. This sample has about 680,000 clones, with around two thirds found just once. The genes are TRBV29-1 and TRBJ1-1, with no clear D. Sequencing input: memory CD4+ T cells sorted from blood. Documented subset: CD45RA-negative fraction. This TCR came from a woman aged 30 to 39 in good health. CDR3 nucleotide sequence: TGCAGCGTTGATCGGGATGAAGCTTTCTTT. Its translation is CSVDRDEAFF.